A selection of T cell receptor beta chains follows, all from one sample in a study of Graves' ophthalmopathy and Graves' hyperthyroidism. TCRdb re-analysed the multiplex PCR reads in MiXCR, keeping a single row per CDR3 protein. Among 450,000 or so distinct CDR3 sequences listed, roughly 14% were seen once. The sequenced material came from blood. These receptors came from a woman in her twenties or thirties with Graves' ophthalmopathy. Each CDR3 is given with its conserved first and last residue. D genes are given only for firm matches. Size values are once, few and many counts, or a class for expanded clones, and some rows have none.

j_call: TRBJ1-5
clone_size: many
d_call: TRBD1
v_call: TRBV19
cdr3_aa: CASSIVGTVNQPQHF
cdr3_nt: TGTGCCAGTAGTATTGTGGGGACAGTCAATCAGCCCCAGCATTTT

j_call: TRBJ1-6
clone_size: few
d_call: .
v_call: TRBV12-3/TRBV12-4
cdr3_aa: CASSRESYNSPLHF
cdr3_nt: TGTGCCAGCAGTCGGGAGAGTTATAATTCACCCCTCCACTTT

j_call: TRBJ1-1
clone_size: .
d_call: .
v_call: TRBV4-1
cdr3_aa: CASSRGASTEAFF
cdr3_nt: TGCGCCAGCAGCCGGGGGGCAAGCACTGAAGCTTTCTTT

j_call: TRBJ2-5
clone_size: many
d_call: .
v_call: TRBV19
cdr3_aa: CASRRGGGTQETQYF
cdr3_nt: TGTGCCAGCAGGAGAGGGGGAGGAACACAAGAGACCCAGTACTTC

j_call: TRBJ2-7
clone_size: many
d_call: .
v_call: TRBV24-1
cdr3_aa: CATSWANSREQYF
cdr3_nt: TGTGCCACCAGTTGGGCAAATTCCCGCGAGCAGTACTTC

j_call: TRBJ2-5
clone_size: many
d_call: .
v_call: TRBV19
cdr3_aa: CASSIGDGETQYF
cdr3_nt: TGTGCCAGTAGTATAGGGGATGGGGAGACCCAGTACTTC

j_call: TRBJ2-4
clone_size: many
d_call: .
v_call: TRBV12-3/TRBV12-4
cdr3_aa: CASSFLRWLILAKNIQYF
cdr3_nt: TGTGCCAGCAGTTTCCTCCGGTGGCTAATACTAGCCAAAAACATTCAGTACTTC

j_call: TRBJ1-5
clone_size: many
d_call: .
v_call: TRBV12-3/TRBV12-4
cdr3_aa: CASSFRGTYQPQHF
cdr3_nt: TGTGCCAGCAGTTTTCGGGGGACGTATCAGCCCCAGCATTTT

j_call: TRBJ1-1
clone_size: many
d_call: .
v_call: TRBV19
cdr3_aa: CASCSTARNTEAFF
cdr3_nt: TGTGCCAGCTGCTCGACAGCGAGGAACACTGAAGCTTTCTTT

j_call: TRBJ1-2
clone_size: .
d_call: .
v_call: TRBV7-2
cdr3_aa: CASSPQGRRGYTF
cdr3_nt: TGTGCCAGCAGCCCCCAAGGGCGCCGTGGCTACACCTTC

j_call: TRBJ2-2
clone_size: many
d_call: .
v_call: TRBV20-1
cdr3_aa: CSATPGLRRTGELFF
cdr3_nt: TGCAGTGCTACACCGGGACTTAGACGGACCGGGGAGCTGTTTTTT

j_call: TRBJ1-5
clone_size: many
d_call: .
v_call: TRBV27
cdr3_aa: CASSPEAGTHSNQPQHF
cdr3_nt: TGTGCCAGCAGCCCAGAGGCGGGGACTCATAGCAATCAGCCCCAGCATTTT

j_call: TRBJ1-5
clone_size: many
d_call: .
v_call: TRBV19
cdr3_aa: CASSLTGFQPQHF
cdr3_nt: TGTGCCAGTAGCCTAACAGGGTTCCAGCCCCAGCATTTT

j_call: TRBJ2-7
clone_size: many
d_call: TRBD1
v_call: TRBV6-2/TRBV6-3
cdr3_aa: CASSLWTGDYEQYF
cdr3_nt: TGTGCCAGCAGTTTATGGACAGGGGACTACGAGCAGTACTTC

j_call: TRBJ2-7
clone_size: .
d_call: TRBD2
v_call: TRBV30
cdr3_aa: CAWISSGYEQYF
cdr3_nt: TGTGCCTGGATCTCTAGCGGCTACGAGCAGTACTTC

j_call: TRBJ1-2
clone_size: many
d_call: .
v_call: TRBV19
cdr3_aa: CASSARDHGYTF
cdr3_nt: TGTGCCAGTAGTGCCAGGGACCATGGCTACACCTTC

j_call: TRBJ2-5
clone_size: many
d_call: .
v_call: TRBV20-1
cdr3_aa: CSALEKRGRETQYF
cdr3_nt: TGCAGTGCTCTCGAGAAACGGGGGCGAGAGACCCAGTACTTC

j_call: TRBJ1-1
clone_size: many
d_call: .
v_call: TRBV19
cdr3_aa: CASTLRAGQNTEAFF
cdr3_nt: TGTGCCAGTACCCTGAGGGCCGGTCAGAACACTGAAGCTTTCTTT

j_call: TRBJ2-4
clone_size: few
d_call: .
v_call: TRBV12-3/TRBV12-4
cdr3_aa: CASREQGGNIQYF
cdr3_nt: TGTGCCAGCAGAGAACAAGGGGGGAACATTCAGTACTTC

j_call: TRBJ2-5
clone_size: many
d_call: TRBD2
v_call: TRBV10-3
cdr3_aa: CAISPTSGRETQYF
cdr3_nt: TGTGCCATCAGCCCGACTAGCGGGAGAGAGACCCAGTACTTC

j_call: TRBJ1-6
clone_size: many
d_call: .
v_call: TRBV27
cdr3_aa: CASSLRPQGSYNSPLHF
cdr3_nt: TGTGCCAGCAGTTTGAGACCCCAAGGCTCCTATAATTCACCCCTCCACTTT

j_call: TRBJ2-7
clone_size: many
d_call: TRBD1
v_call: TRBV7-6
cdr3_aa: CASSLAPDRAGSEQYF
cdr3_nt: TGTGCCAGCAGCTTAGCACCGGACAGGGCAGGGTCCGAGCAGTACTTC

j_call: TRBJ2-7
clone_size: many
d_call: TRBD2
v_call: TRBV20-1
cdr3_aa: CSAPIAGDYEQYF
cdr3_nt: TGCAGTGCTCCGATAGCGGGTGACTACGAGCAGTACTTC

j_call: TRBJ2-2
clone_size: .
d_call: .
v_call: TRBV19
cdr3_aa: CASSIDGDAGELFF
cdr3_nt: TGTGCCAGTAGTATAGATGGAGACGCCGGGGAGCTGTTTTTT

j_call: TRBJ1-1
clone_size: many
d_call: .
v_call: TRBV7-9
cdr3_aa: CASSLTGWNTEAFF
cdr3_nt: TGTGCCAGCAGTTTAACGGGGTGGAACACTGAAGCTTTCTTT

j_call: TRBJ1-5
clone_size: .
d_call: .
v_call: TRBV20-1
cdr3_aa: CSAVQGWAQHF
cdr3_nt: TGCAGTGCCGTTCAGGGATGGGCCCAGCATTTT

j_call: TRBJ2-7
clone_size: many
d_call: .
v_call: TRBV9
cdr3_aa: CASSATGSYEQYF
cdr3_nt: TGTGCCAGCAGCGCCACAGGTTCCTACGAGCAGTACTTC

j_call: TRBJ2-7
clone_size: many
d_call: .
v_call: TRBV29-1
cdr3_aa: CSVADGTREQYF
cdr3_nt: TGCAGCGTAGCGGACGGAACAAGGGAGCAGTACTTC

j_call: TRBJ1-2
clone_size: many
d_call: .
v_call: TRBV6-1
cdr3_aa: CASSPQQGGQRSIF
cdr3_nt: TGTGCCAGCAGTCCACAACAGGGCGGACAAAGGTCTATCTTC

j_call: TRBJ2-5
clone_size: many
d_call: TRBD1
v_call: TRBV6-1
cdr3_aa: CASSEVGPGGYRTATQYF
cdr3_nt: TGTGCCAGCAGTGAAGTCGGGCCAGGGGGCTACCGGACGGCGACCCAGTACTTC

j_call: TRBJ2-5
clone_size: .
d_call: .
v_call: TRBV12-5
cdr3_aa: CASASQVGETQYF
cdr3_nt: TGTGCTAGTGCTTCGCAGGTCGGAGAGACCCAGTACTTC

j_call: TRBJ1-1
clone_size: few
d_call: TRBD1
v_call: TRBV30
cdr3_aa: CAWSEAGTGGTEAFF
cdr3_nt: TGTGCCTGGAGTGAGGCCGGGACAGGGGGCACTGAAGCTTTCTTT

j_call: TRBJ2-5
clone_size: many
d_call: TRBD2
v_call: TRBV2
cdr3_aa: CASSGGAGGGETQYF
cdr3_nt: TGTGCCAGCAGTGGGGGAGCGGGAGGAGGAGAGACCCAGTACTTC

j_call: TRBJ1-3
clone_size: many
d_call: .
v_call: TRBV6-5
cdr3_aa: CASSSLESGTAGNTIYF
cdr3_nt: TGTGCCAGCAGTTCCCTAGAGTCAGGGACCGCTGGAAACACCATATATTTT

j_call: TRBJ2-4
clone_size: many
d_call: .
v_call: TRBV24-1
cdr3_aa: CATSDRGRGAKNIQYF
cdr3_nt: TGTGCCACCAGTGATAGGGGGAGAGGAGCCAAAAACATTCAGTACTTC

j_call: TRBJ1-2
clone_size: many
d_call: .
v_call: TRBV2
cdr3_aa: CASIQSPTGSYGYTF
cdr3_nt: TGTGCCAGCATCCAGTCCCCTACCGGGAGCTATGGCTACACCTTC

j_call: TRBJ2-7
clone_size: many
d_call: TRBD2
v_call: TRBV11-2
cdr3_aa: CASSLGVRLADYEQYF
cdr3_nt: TGTGCCAGCAGCTTAGGGGTCCGACTAGCGGACTACGAGCAGTACTTC